This TCR beta chain is from a study of shared T cell receptors in the human thymus. Trimming took 0 bases from V and 2 from J; bases not matched to a gene: 8. Germline V gives CDR1 MGHRA, CDR2 YSYEKL. The CDR3 covers 18 residues. Repertoires were generated with immunoSEQ multiplex PCR, while TCRdb's copy carries only in-frame clones and drops some. The table includes roughly 710,000 clones, approximately 83% detected once. The sample also formed part of further work on human thymus T cells. This second study notes: Immunologically healthy infants in Finland undergoing congenital heart defect surgery were the donors. From resections taken during corrective heart surgery, the thymus tissue was obtained. There appeared to be biased usage of V and J genes in thymic and blood repertoires. In unrelated individuals, thymic repertoires overlapped highly, according to related research.

The chain joins TRBV4-1 to TRBJ2-3; 10 bases map to TRBD2. The clonotype comes from a girl less than two years old with a congenital heart defect. The sample was thymocytes. Here the CDR3 reads CASSQDLAGDPHTDTQYF. The CDR3 nucleotides read TGCGCCAGCAGCCAAGATCTAGCGGGGGACCCCCACACAGATACGCAGTATTTT.